The 18 T cell receptor beta chains listed next were all sequenced from one sample in a study of blood T cell repertoires in COVID-19. Profiling relied on immunoSEQ multiplex PCR, and the TCRdb table lists in-frame clones only, not all of them. This repertoire shows 80,000 to 100,000 clones, 70% to 85% found once; its top ten account for roughly 10%. The source material was peripheral blood. These receptors originate from a man in his 70s with active or convalescent COVID-19.

The chain is built from TRBV10-3 and TRBJ2-7; 7 positions match TRBD1. The CDR3 spans 14 residues. The germline CDR1 and CDR2 sequences are ENHRY and SYGVKD. V lost 6 bases to trimming and J lost 0 bases; unmatched junction nucleotides: 5. The CDR3 region is CAIRGTASSYEQYF. As DNA, the CDR3 is TGTGCCATCAGAGGGACAGCCTCCTCCTACGAGCAGTACTTC.

The chain combines TRBV12-3 or TRBV12-4 with TRBJ1-1; no definite D call. The CDR3 length is 12 residues. V lost 0 bases, J lost 4 bases, and 3 bases lay in between. CDR3 in amino acids: CASSLAVTEAFF. The DNA of the CDR3 is TGTGCCAGCAGTTTAGCCGTCACTGAAGCTTTCTTT.

The CDR3 here is CASSSSGIETQYF. As DNA, the CDR3 is TGTGCCAGCAGCTCTTCCGGGATAGAGACCCAGTACTTC. The rearrangement joins TRBV7-2 to TRBJ2-5; D is perhaps TRBD2 (5 bases). This CDR3 region has 13 residues. V was cut by 4 bases and J by 4 bases, with 10 bases left in between. Germline V gene sequence: CDR1 SGHTA, CDR2 FQGNSA.

The chain is built from TRBV5-1 and TRBJ2-1; 9 nucleotides agree with TRBD2. With 0 bases clipped from V and 4 bases from J, the junction kept 2 bases outside the gene matches. Germline CDR1 reads SGHRS; CDR2 reads YFSETQ. CDR3 length equals 15 residues. The CDR3 loop reads CASSLVAGVYNEQFF. CDR3 coding DNA: TGCGCCAGCAGCTTGGTAGCGGGGGTATACAATGAGCAGTTCTTC.

The V gene is TRBV6-2 or TRBV6-3, the J gene TRBJ1-2, with TRBD1 as a possible D gene (6 bases). This CDR3 region has 12 residues. Trimming took 6 bases from V and 7 from J, leaving 12 bases between them. Germline V gene sequence: CDR1 MNHEY, CDR2 SVGEGT. The CDR3 DNA sequence: TGTGCCAGCAGCGATACAGGGTTTGGCTACACCTTC. Translated, it gives CASSDTGFGYTF.

The gene calls are TRBV18 and TRBJ1-6; 8 bases fit TRBD1. The CDR3 has 15 residues. Germline V gene lookup returns CDR1 KGHSH and CDR2 LQKENI. V lost 3 bases, J lost 7 bases, and 5 bases stayed unmatched. CDR3 nucleotide sequence: TGTGCCAGCTCACCCCCAGGGGGCTCGAATTCACCCCTCCACTTT. This sequence encodes CASSPPGGSNSPLHF.

This rearrangement joins TRBV12-5 to TRBJ2-5; 8 bases map to TRBD2. Germline V gene lookup returns CDR1 LGHNT and CDR2 FRNRAP. This CDR3 has 17 residues. V was clipped by 6 bases and J by 4 bases; unmatched bases: 16. Written as DNA, the CDR3 is TGTGCTAGTGGAACAGGGCGGGGGGCCCAATCGGGAGAGACCCAGTACTTC. Encoded protein: CASGTGRGAQSGETQYF. Together with reference TRBV12-5 and TRBJ2-5, the CDR3 gives the full variable domain: DARVTQTPRHKVTEMGQEVTMRCQPILGHNTVFWYRQTMMQGLELLAYFRNRAPLDDSGMPKDRFSAEMPDATLATLKIQPSEPRDSAVYFCASGTGRGAQSGETQYFGPGTRLLVL.

The chain is built from TRBV6-5 and TRBJ1-1; 9 nucleotides match TRBD1. Losses at the gene ends were 5 bases for V and 10 bases for J; bases not matched to a gene: 8. The CDR3 runs to 13 residues. Germline loops: CDR1 MNHEY, CDR2 SVGAGI. The CDR3 loop is CASSPGQGLSAFF. The CDR3 bases are TGTGCCAGCAGTCCGGGACAGGGCTTGTCAGCTTTCTTT.

The rearrangement links TRBV9 to TRBJ2-7; 10 bases match TRBD2. The germline V gene has CDR1 SGDLS and CDR2 YYNGEE. The CDR3 is 15 residues long. The junction had 3 bases not matched to a gene; V was cut back by 3 bases and J by 0 bases. The CDR3 DNA reads as TGTGCCAGCAGCGCCCTAGCGGGGGTCTCCTACGAGCAGTACTTC. This encodes CASSALAGVSYEQYF. The whole variable domain, filled in from reference TRBV9 and TRBJ2-7, reads DSGVTQTPKHLITATGQRVTLRCSPRSGDLSVYWYQQSLDQGLQFLIQYYNGEERAKGNILERFSAQQFPDLHSELNLSSLELGDSALYFCASSALAGVSYEQYFGPGTRLTVT.

This clone was picked up one time. The chain has TRBV11-3 and TRBJ2-1; possibly TRBD1 for D (6 bases). Trimming cost V 3 bases and J 3 bases, with 12 bases left between them. This CDR3 has 15 amino acids. Germline CDR1 is SGHNT and CDR2 is YENEEA. The chain's CDR3 is CASSFQGKSYNEQFF. The CDR3 bases are TGTGCCAGCAGCTTTCAGGGGAAAAGCTACAATGAGCAGTTCTTC.

The chain is built from TRBV3-1 (or the pseudogene TRBV3-2) and TRBJ2-3; 7 positions agree with TRBD2. V was pared by 0 bases and J by 7 bases, with 10 bases of the junction left unmatched. The germline gives CDR1 LGHDT, CDR2 YNNKEL (reference sequence). This CDR3 has 16 residues. In nucleotides, the CDR3 is TGTGCCAGCAGCCAAGATCGAGTAGGACTAGGGTATACGCAGTATTTT. This translates into CASSQDRVGLGYTQYF.

The chain is built from TRBV29-1 and TRBJ1-1, with D tentatively TRBD1 (6 bases). The CDR3 totals 12 residues. The V and J ends lost 4 bases and 4 bases respectively, with 10 bases between them. Germline values: CDR1 SQVTM, CDR2 ANQGSEA. DNA of the CDR3: TGCAGCGTTGTAAAAGGGGGCACTGAAGCTTTCTTT. This translates into CSVVKGGTEAFF.

There are a few counts of this clone. The rearrangement joins TRBV6-5 to TRBJ1-2, with D unclear. CDR1 and CDR2 from the germline V gene are MNHEY and SVGAGI. V lost 7 bases, J lost 3 bases, and 12 bases lay in between. This CDR3 has 13 residues. CDR3: CASTGTRYYGYTF. The CDR3 region has the DNA TGTGCCAGCACCGGAACCAGGTACTATGGCTACACCTTC.

This rearrangement joins TRBV4-2 to TRBJ1-4; no clear D. The V gene's germline CDR1 is LGHNA and CDR2 YNFKEQ. The germline V and J ends were trimmed by 0 bases and 8 bases, with 13 bases remaining between them. The CDR3 runs 15 residues. The CDR3 DNA reads as TGTGCCAGCAGCCAAGATCGGGGAAACGGAGAAAAACTGTTTTTT. It yields the protein CASSQDRGNGEKLFF.

The chain employs TRBV5-1 and TRBJ2-2; TRBD2 aligns across 13 bases. J gave up 5 bases and V 5 bases, and 9 bases lay outside the gene matches. CDR1 and CDR2 (germline): SGHRS, YFSETQ. CDR3 length: 17 amino acids. The CDR3 protein is CASSRGLAGAGTGELFF. The CDR3 DNA follows: TGCGCCAGCAGTAGAGGACTAGCGGGGGCAGGGACCGGGGAGCTGTTTTTT.

DNA for the CDR3: TGCGCCAGCAGCTTGGACTTCTATGGCTACACCTTC. Translation: CASSLDFYGYTF. This sequence joins TRBV5-1 and TRBJ1-2, with unresolved D. The CDR3 runs to 12 residues. From germline, CDR1 is SGHRS and CDR2 YFSETQ. Deletions cut 0 bases from V and 4 bases from J, with 4 bases between.

V usage is TRBV9 and J usage is TRBJ1-3; unclear D gene. The CDR3 sequence is 15 residues long. Trimming took 1 base from V and 0 from J, leaving 8 bases between them. Germline CDR1 reads SGDLS; CDR2 reads YYNGEE. The CDR3 protein is CASSVTWSSGNTIYF. In DNA form, the CDR3 reads TGTGCCAGCAGCGTAACGTGGAGCTCTGGAAACACCATATATTTT.

V and J are TRBV4-2 and TRBJ1-5; D may be TRBD1 (6 bases). Germline-derived CDR1 and CDR2 are LGHNA and YNFKEQ. The V gene lost 3 bases and the J gene lost 0 bases, with 6 bases spanning the gap. The CDR3 totals 14 residues. The CDR3 is CASSQDSSNQPQHF. The CDR3 nucleotides are TGTGCCAGCAGCCAGGACAGTAGCAATCAGCCCCAGCATTTT.